The rows below give T cell receptor beta chains drawn from one sample of a study of blood T cells in healthy people across ages. TCRdb reanalysed the 5' RACE reads using MiXCR and keeps one entry per CDR3 protein. The repertoire consists of 890,000 or so distinct CDR3 sequences, with 60% to 80% occurring once and the leading ten covering approximately 30%. Sequencing was carried out using blood. These receptors were taken from a man aged 25 to 40 in good health. CDR3s leave out the opening cysteine and the closing phenylalanine or tryptophan. Size is omitted from some rows. Given values are once, few, many or a class for expanded clones.

abundance | v_gene | CDR3aa
. | TRBV30 | AWSGVRNTEAF
. | TRBV13 | ASSLQGVIEQF
once | TRBV7-7 | ASSLAASPYNSPLH
. | TRBV10-3 | AIQGTAYNEQF
few | TRBV15 | ATSRKEGAGYNEQF
. | TRBV25-1 | ASSEGRETDTQY
. | TRBV6-2/TRBV6-3 | ASSPRTASGNQPQH
. | TRBV27 | ASSLRPHQPQH
. | TRBV18 | ASSLYERTDRDEKLF
few | TRBV4-1 | ASSQPSYEQY
. | TRBV21-1 | ASSKFDRVLDGYT
. | TRBV29-1 | SVGSDSYEQY
. | TRBV10-3 | AIRVSGEETQY
. | TRBV20-1 | SAEGQGKIPYEQY
many | TRBV12-3/TRBV12-4 | ASSLFASGGQETQY
. | TRBV20-1 | SARAWGRGAVNEQF
. | TRBV3-1 | ASSQDAVRGHQETQY
. | TRBV27 | ASSLWQGDYGYT
. | TRBV7-2 | ASSPTPQGGSYNEQF
. | TRBV7-6 | ACSFWGETQY
. | TRBV21-1 | ASSKSIYRGYGYT
. | TRBV6-2/TRBV6-3 | ASNNLGSGAQY
. | TRBV7-9 | ASSRGVDYNEQF
few | TRBV2 | ASSGDRSYGYT
. | TRBV12-3/TRBV12-4 | ASSPLGDNSPLH
. | TRBV29-1 | SVEGGSNTGELF
once | TRBV20-1 | SARHREAQY
few | TRBV28 | ASAGGNANQPQH
. | TRBV29-1 | SVDARDYNEQF
. | TRBV6-5 | ASSSGWTLSYEQY
. | TRBV7-2 | ASSRSPLPTNEKLF
. | TRBV4-2 | ASSQNTIAGANNEQF
. | TRBV4-3 | ASSLRIGGTNNEQF
. | TRBV12-3/TRBV12-4 | ASSSPGTGYGYT
. | TRBV9 | ASSPRTRDTGAF
. | TRBV12-3/TRBV12-4 | ASTLHGGGETQY
few | TRBV12-3/TRBV12-4 | ASSLYRVREAF
few | TRBV7-3 | ASSQTGGAHSGANVLT
once | TRBV5-1 | ASSLDSQETDTQY
. | TRBV7-8 | ASSYSGAGRKVGEQF
. | TRBV27 | ASSSLGVGTDTQY
. | TRBV3-1 | ASSPLSDPEAF
. | TRBV6-6 | ATLSRGLTEAF
. | TRBV3-1 | ASSQVRGRYEQY
. | TRBV12-3/TRBV12-4 | ASSQPGLAGGSYEQY
. | TRBV11-2 | ASSLIAGDHGELF
few | TRBV12-3/TRBV12-4 | ASSLEQAFQETQY
once | TRBV6-6 | ASSYPRDKNTDTQY